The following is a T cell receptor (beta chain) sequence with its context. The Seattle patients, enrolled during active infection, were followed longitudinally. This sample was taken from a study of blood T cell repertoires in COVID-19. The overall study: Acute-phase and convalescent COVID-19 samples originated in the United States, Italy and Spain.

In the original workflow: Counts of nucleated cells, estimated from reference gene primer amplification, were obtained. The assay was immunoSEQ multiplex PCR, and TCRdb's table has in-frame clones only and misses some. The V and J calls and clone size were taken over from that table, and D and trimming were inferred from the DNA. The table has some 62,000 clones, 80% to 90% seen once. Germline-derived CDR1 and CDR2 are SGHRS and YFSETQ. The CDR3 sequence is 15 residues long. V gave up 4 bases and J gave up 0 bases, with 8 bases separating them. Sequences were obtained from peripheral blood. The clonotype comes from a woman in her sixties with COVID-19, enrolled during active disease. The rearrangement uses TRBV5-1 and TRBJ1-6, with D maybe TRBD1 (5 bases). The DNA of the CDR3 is TGCGCCAGCAGCCAGGGTAGCTCCTATAATTCACCCCTCCACTTT. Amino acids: CASSQGSSYNSPLHF.